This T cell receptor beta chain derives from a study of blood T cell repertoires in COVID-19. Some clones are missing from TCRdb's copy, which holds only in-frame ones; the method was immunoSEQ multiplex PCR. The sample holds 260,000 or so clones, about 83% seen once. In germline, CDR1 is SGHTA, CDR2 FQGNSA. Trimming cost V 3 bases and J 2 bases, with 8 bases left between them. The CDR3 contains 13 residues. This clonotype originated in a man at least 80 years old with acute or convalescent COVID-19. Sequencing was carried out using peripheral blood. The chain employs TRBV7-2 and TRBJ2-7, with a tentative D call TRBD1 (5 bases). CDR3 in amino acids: CASSFGRAYEQYF. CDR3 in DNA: TGTGCCAGCAGCTTTGGCAGGGCCTACGAGCAGTACTTC.